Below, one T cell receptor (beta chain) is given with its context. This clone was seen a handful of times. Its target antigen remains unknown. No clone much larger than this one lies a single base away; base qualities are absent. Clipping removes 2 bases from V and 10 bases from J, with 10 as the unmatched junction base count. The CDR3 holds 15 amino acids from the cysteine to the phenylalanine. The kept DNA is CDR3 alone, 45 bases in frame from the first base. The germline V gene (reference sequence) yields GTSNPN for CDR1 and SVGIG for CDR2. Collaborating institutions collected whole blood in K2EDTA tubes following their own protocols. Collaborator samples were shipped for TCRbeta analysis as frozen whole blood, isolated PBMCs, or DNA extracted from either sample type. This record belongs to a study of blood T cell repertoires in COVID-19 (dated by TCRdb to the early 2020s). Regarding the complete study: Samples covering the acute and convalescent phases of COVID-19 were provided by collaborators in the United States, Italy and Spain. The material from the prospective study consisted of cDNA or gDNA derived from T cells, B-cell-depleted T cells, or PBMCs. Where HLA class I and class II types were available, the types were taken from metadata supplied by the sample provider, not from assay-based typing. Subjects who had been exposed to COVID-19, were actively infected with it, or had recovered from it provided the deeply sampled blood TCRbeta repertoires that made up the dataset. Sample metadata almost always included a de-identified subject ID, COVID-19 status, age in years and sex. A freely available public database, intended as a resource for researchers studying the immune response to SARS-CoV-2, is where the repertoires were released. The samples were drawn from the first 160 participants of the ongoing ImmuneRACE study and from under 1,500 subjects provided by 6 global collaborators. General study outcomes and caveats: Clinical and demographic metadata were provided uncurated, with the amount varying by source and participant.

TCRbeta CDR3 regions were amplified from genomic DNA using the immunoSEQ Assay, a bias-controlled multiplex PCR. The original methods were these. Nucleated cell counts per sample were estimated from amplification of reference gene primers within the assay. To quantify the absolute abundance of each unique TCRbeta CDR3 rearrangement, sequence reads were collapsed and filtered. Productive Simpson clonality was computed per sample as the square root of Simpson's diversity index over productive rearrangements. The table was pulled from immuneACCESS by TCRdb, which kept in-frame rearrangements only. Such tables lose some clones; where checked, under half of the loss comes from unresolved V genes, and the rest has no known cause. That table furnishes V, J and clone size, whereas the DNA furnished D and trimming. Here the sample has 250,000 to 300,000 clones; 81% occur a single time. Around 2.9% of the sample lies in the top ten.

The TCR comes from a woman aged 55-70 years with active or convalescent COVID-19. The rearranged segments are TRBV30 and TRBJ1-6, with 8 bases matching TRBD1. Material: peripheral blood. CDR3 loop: CAWSKTGGARSPLHF. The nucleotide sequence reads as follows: TGTGCCTGGAGTAAAACAGGGGGGGCAAGATCACCCCTCCACTTT.